The 11 T cell receptor beta chains below were found in one sample sequenced in a study of blood T cell repertoires in COVID-19. Produced via immunoSEQ multiplex PCR; TCRdb's table is partial and in-frame only. The table has about 240,000 clones, 75% to 90% seen once. Sequencing input: PBMCs or T cells enriched from blood (not recorded which). The receptors shown here come from a woman aged 40 to 50 with acute COVID-19.

The rearrangement links TRBV25-1 to TRBJ1-2; unclear D gene. The V and J ends lost 7 bases and 8 bases respectively, with 8 bases between them. Germline values: CDR1 MGHDK, CDR2 SYGVNS. The CDR3 is 10 residues long. The CDR3 nucleotides are TGTGCCAGCATGGGAGGGGGCTACACCTTC. It yields the protein CASMGGGYTF.

V is TRBV3-1 (or the pseudogene TRBV3-2) and J is TRBJ2-6; TRBD1 matches at 8 bases. This CDR3 spans 22 amino acids. J gave up 1 base and V 0 bases, and 17 bases lay outside the gene matches. CDR1 is LGHDT and CDR2 is YNNKEL in the germline V gene (reference sequence). The CDR3 DNA follows: TGTGCCAGCAGCCAAGATATGATTGGACAGGGATTCAAAAGGTCTGGGGCCAACGTCCTGACTTTC. This gives the protein CASSQDMIGQGFKRSGANVLTF.

This chain connects TRBV6-1 to TRBJ2-7; 9 bases fit TRBD2. Trimming at V came to 0 bases and at J to 2 bases, leaving 8 bases not matched to a gene. This CDR3 spans 17 amino acids. Germline V gives CDR1 MNHNS, CDR2 SASEGT. The DNA for the CDR3 is TGTGCCAGCAGTGAAGCAAAGACTAGCGGAACACCCTACGAGCAGTACTTC. Translating it yields CASSEAKTSGTPYEQYF.

V gene TRBV4-2 combines with J gene TRBJ2-2, with D perhaps matching TRBD2 (6 bases). Trimming removed 1 base from V and 5 bases from J, with 11 bases in between. CDR1 is LGHNA, CDR2 YNFKEQ, per germline. The CDR3 runs to 15 residues. CDR3 in amino acids: CASSQAGGGTGELFF. The CDR3 DNA is TGTGCCAGCAGCCAAGCCGGGGGAGGAACCGGGGAGCTGTTTTTT.

This chain links TRBV4-1 with TRBJ1-4; no clear D gene. The CDR3 has 14 residues. CDR1 and CDR2 from the germline V gene are MGHRA and YSYEKL. V was clipped by 2 bases and J by 7 bases, with 11 bases between them. The CDR3 region is CASSQWTAGEKLFF. CDR3 in DNA: TGCGCCAGCAGCCAATGGACCGCGGGTGAAAAACTGTTTTTT.

The chain has TRBV27 and TRBJ1-6, with D unclear. V lost 5 bases and J lost 18, with 20 bases in between. CDR1 MNHEY and CDR2 SMNVEV come from the germline V gene (reference sequence). CDR3 length equals 13 residues. This CDR3 is CASSTSAGLPGHF. In DNA form, the CDR3 reads TGTGCCAGCAGTACTTCTGCTGGGCTACCAGGCCACTTT.

About this clone itself: The junction does not match germline at one end; this may be a read error. V gene TRBV7-7 combines with J gene TRBJ2-5; 7 bases match TRBD1. Germline V gene lookup returns CDR1 SSHAT and CDR2 FNYEAQ (reference sequence). The CDR3 runs to 15 residues. The CDR3 is CASSLATGDAETQYF. CDR3 in DNA: TGTGCTAGCAGCTTAGCCACAGGGGATGCGGAGACCCAGTACTTC.

In its sample, this clone was seen once. V is TRBV29-1 and J is TRBJ2-2, with TRBD1 as a possible D gene (6 bases). V lost 4 bases and J 1 base, leaving 16 bases between the germline ends. The CDR3 runs 16 residues. CDR1 SQVTM and CDR2 ANQGSEA come from the germline V gene. The CDR3 reads CSVGALRTENTGELFF. The CDR3 coding sequence is TGCAGCGTTGGTGCCCTAAGGACAGAGAACACCGGGGAGCTGTTTTTT.

This clone was seen a single time. The chain has TRBV9 and TRBJ2-7; 8 bases fit TRBD2. The germline V gene has CDR1 SGDLS and CDR2 YYNGEE. J was trimmed by 0 bases and V by 0 bases; bases with no gene match: 2. The length of the CDR3 is 15 residues. CDR3 sequence reads: CASSVVTSGSYEQYF. The CDR3 coding sequence is TGTGCCAGCAGCGTAGTCACTAGCGGCTCCTACGAGCAGTACTTC.

V and J are TRBV14 and TRBJ2-1; 11 bases line up with TRBD2. CDR1 and CDR2 from the germline V gene are SGHDN and FVKESK. V was clipped by 7 bases and J by 7 bases; unmatched bases: 9. CDR3 length: 15 residues. CDR3 in DNA: TGTGCCAGCAAGATCTCTAGCGGGAGGATTAATGAGCAGTTCTTC. It codes for CASKISSGRINEQFF.

This chain links TRBV11-3 with TRBJ2-1, with 8 positions matching TRBD1. J was trimmed by 2 bases and V by 3 bases; bases with no gene match: 3. The germline CDR1 and CDR2 sequences are SGHNT and YENEEA. The length of the CDR3 is 15 residues. CDR3 sequence: CASSFDRGTYNEQFF. The CDR3 DNA reads TGTGCCAGCAGCTTCGACAGGGGTACCTACAATGAGCAGTTCTTC.